Below, 3 T cell receptor beta chains from the same sample are listed, as sequenced in a study of shared clonotypes between healthy human individuals. CD45RO-negative CD8 cells positively selected for CCR7 made up the naive population, which excluded terminally differentiated effector memory CD45RA+ cells. TCRdb's table, derived via immunoSEQ multiplex PCR, lists solely in-frame clones and lacks some. The sample consists of about 2 million clones, approximately 95% of them appearing once. What was sequenced was naive CD8+ T cells sorted from blood. These receptors were obtained from a man between 18 and 35 years old in good health.

This clone was seen once. The CDR3 sequence: CASSGTGGLTDTQYF. The CDR3 region has the DNA TGTGCCAGCAGCGGGACAGGGGGCTTGACAGATACGCAGTATTTT. This sequence joins TRBV9 and TRBJ2-3, with TRBD1 identical over 11 bases. The CDR3 covers 15 residues. Germline values: CDR1 SGDLS, CDR2 YYNGEE. V was clipped by 3 bases and J by 3 bases; unmatched bases: 3. The full variable domain, rest sourced from reference TRBV9 and TRBJ2-3, is DSGVTQTPKHLITATGQRVTLRCSPRSGDLSVYWYQQSLDQGLQFLIQYYNGEERAKGNILERFSAQQFPDLHSELNLSSLELGDSALYFCASSGTGGLTDTQYFGPGTRLTVL.

The chain employs TRBV30 and TRBJ1-1; D is undetermined. V lost 4 bases and J 0 bases, leaving 9 bases between the germline ends. Germline CDR1 GTSNPN, CDR2 SVGIG (reference sequence). This CDR3 is built from 13 residues. The CDR3 coding sequence is TGTGCCTGGACCCGACCTGTGAACACTGAAGCTTTCTTT. Its translation is CAWTRPVNTEAFF.

The V and J genes are TRBV4-3 and TRBJ2-1, with D perhaps matching TRBD1 or TRBD2 (6 bases each). The CDR3 is 17 residues long. V lost 2 bases and J lost 3, with 17 bases in between. CDR1 is LGHNA and CDR2 is YSLEER in the germline V gene. This CDR3 is CASSQRPGGLDYNEQFF. The DNA for the CDR3 is TGCGCCAGCAGCCAACGGCCCGGGGGCCTTGACTACAATGAGCAGTTCTTC.